Listed below are T cell receptor beta chains from one sample, sequenced in a study of CXCR3-negative and CXCR3-positive naive CD8 T cells. TCRdb reprocessed the 5' RACE reads, with one entry per CDR3 protein and no DNA. This table holds around 40,000 distinct CDR3 sequences. Specimen: naive CXCR3- CD8+ T cells from blood. Every receptor here comes from a human donor in good health. Some clones in this sample may be carry-over from other donors' samples. Each CDR3 is given with its conserved first and last residue. The size entry is marked missing in some rows and otherwise reads once, few, many or a size class.

J,V,size,CDR3
TRBJ2-5,TRBV15,.,CATSRDRGGETQYF
TRBJ2-1,TRBV7-2,.,CASSLARALNNEQFF
TRBJ1-5,TRBV9,.,CASSVSGVDQPQHF
TRBJ2-1,TRBV29-1,.,CSVPGVIPYNEQFF
TRBJ2-7,TRBV29-1,.,CSVTDSSYEQYF
TRBJ1-4,TRBV7-2,.,CASSLAGGSEKLFF
TRBJ2-1,TRBV14,.,CASSGTGGEQFF
TRBJ1-1,TRBV15,.,CATSKNGYTEAFF
TRBJ1-1,TRBV5-1,.,CASSTGGPEAFF
TRBJ2-1,TRBV2,.,CASSEIQQGNEQFF
TRBJ1-2,TRBV14,.,CASSPWTGYGYTF
TRBJ1-3,TRBV12-3/TRBV12-4,.,CASSLTVGGSGNTIYF
TRBJ2-3,TRBV6-5,.,CASNGNLPGLAGEVDTQYF
TRBJ2-1,TRBV7-3,.,CASSQGASPYNEQFF
TRBJ2-1,TRBV10-3,.,CATGELAGGPSPYNEQFF
TRBJ2-1,TRBV20-1,.,CSARFPGALNEQFF
TRBJ1-1,TRBV12-5,.,CASGSPLDPRREAFF
TRBJ1-2,TRBV4-3,.,CASKGTANYGYTF
TRBJ2-5,TRBV7-6,.,CASSFTAGIQETQYF
TRBJ1-2,TRBV4-3,.,CASSPGTVSYGYTF
TRBJ2-7,TRBV9,.,CASSASGRFDEQYF
TRBJ1-2,TRBV20-1,.,CSREVFTGYGYTF
TRBJ1-1,TRBV7-2,.,CASRPDRGLFITEAFF
TRBJ1-3,TRBV28,.,CASSLPGDRHSGNTIYF
TRBJ2-7,TRBV29-1,.,CSVMTGGAYEQYF
TRBJ2-7,TRBV29-1,.,CSVEVYGGRDEQYF
TRBJ1-5,TRBV2,medium-sized,CASSGLRQVGAGNQPQHF
TRBJ1-4,TRBV5-6,.,CASSPAGAVTNEKLFF
TRBJ2-3,TRBV15,.,CATSSDSGGALGDTQYF
TRBJ2-7,TRBV27,.,CASSLSAGVYEQYF
TRBJ2-1,TRBV29-1,.,CSVRDGTPKEQFF
TRBJ2-1,TRBV28,.,CASSTRSGDEQFF
TRBJ2-7,TRBV14,.,CASGAGGYEQYF
TRBJ2-7,TRBV29-1,.,CSVVGQGAEQYF
TRBJ2-2,TRBV12-3/TRBV12-4,.,CASGTKRFPNTGELFF